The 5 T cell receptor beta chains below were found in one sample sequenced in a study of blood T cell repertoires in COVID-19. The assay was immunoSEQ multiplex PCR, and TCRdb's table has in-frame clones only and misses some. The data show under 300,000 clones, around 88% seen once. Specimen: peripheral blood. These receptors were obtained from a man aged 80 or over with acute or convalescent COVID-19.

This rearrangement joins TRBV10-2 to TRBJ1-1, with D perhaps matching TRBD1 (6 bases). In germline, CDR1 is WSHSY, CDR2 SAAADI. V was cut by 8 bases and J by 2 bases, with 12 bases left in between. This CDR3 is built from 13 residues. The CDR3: CASGGALNTEAFF. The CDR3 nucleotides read TGCGCCAGCGGGGGGGCCCTTAACACTGAAGCTTTCTTT.

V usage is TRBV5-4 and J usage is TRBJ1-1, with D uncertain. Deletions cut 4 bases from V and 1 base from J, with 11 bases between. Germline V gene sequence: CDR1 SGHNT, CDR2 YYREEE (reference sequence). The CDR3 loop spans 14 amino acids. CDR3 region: CASSRELSNTEAFF. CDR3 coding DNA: TGTGCCAGCAGCCGGGAGTTGTCGAACACTGAAGCTTTCTTT.

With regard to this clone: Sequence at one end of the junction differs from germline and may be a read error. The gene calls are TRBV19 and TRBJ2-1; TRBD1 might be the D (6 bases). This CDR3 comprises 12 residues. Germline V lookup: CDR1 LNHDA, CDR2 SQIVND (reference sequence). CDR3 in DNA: TGTGCCAGTAGTCTAAAAGGGACCGGACAGCTCTTC. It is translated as CASSLKGTGQLF.

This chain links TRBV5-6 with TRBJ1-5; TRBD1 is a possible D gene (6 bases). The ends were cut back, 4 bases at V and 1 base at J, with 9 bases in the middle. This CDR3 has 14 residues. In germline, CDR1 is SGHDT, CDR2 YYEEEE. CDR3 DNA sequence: TGTGCCAGCAGCATTGGACAGAGCAATCAGCCCCAGCATTTT. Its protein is CASSIGQSNQPQHF.

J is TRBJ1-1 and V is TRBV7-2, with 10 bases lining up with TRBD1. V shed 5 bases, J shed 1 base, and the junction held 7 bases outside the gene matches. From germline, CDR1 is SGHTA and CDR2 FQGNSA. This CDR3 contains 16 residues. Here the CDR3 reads CASSTRDRGWNTEAFF. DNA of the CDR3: TGTGCCAGCAGCACCCGGGACAGGGGATGGAACACTGAAGCTTTCTTT. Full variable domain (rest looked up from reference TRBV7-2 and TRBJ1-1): GAGVSQSPSNKVTEKGKDVELRCDPISGHTALYWYRQSLGQGLEFLIYFQGNSAPDKSGLPSDRFSAERTGGSVSTLTIQRTQQEDSAVYLCASSTRDRGWNTEAFFGQGTRLTVV.